This T cell receptor beta chain stems from a study of Tregs in tolerant kidney transplant recipients. Overall study context: Related graft donors supplied nonmyeloablative bone marrow transplants, and mixed chimerism was transient.

The germline V gene has CDR1 MNHEY and CDR2 SMNVEV (reference sequence). V lost 4 bases and J lost 5, with 12 bases in between. This CDR3 spans 13 amino acids. Of note for this clone: The antigen is not known.

Unstimulated regulatory T cells (CD4+CD25+CD127-), CD4+CD25- non-regulatory cells, CD4 and CD8 cells were FACS-sorted from thawed PBMCs. Overall study findings and caveats: Biological reproducibility was not directly addressed, but technical replication error appeared minimal. The most relevant donor-specific Treg TCRbeta repertoire apparently came from expansion with activated donor B cells.

The data were produced by immunoSEQ multiplex PCR, yet TCRdb's version contains in-frame clones alone and is incomplete. The sample comprises some 70,000 clones, just under 95% of which are singletons, and approximately 9.9% rests with the top ten. This chain joins TRBV27 and TRBJ2-7; D possibly corresponds to TRBD1 (6 bases). The receptor was isolated from a human donor who received a combined kidney and bone marrow transplant. The sample here was CD8+ T cells from blood, taken before the transplant. The CDR3 spells CASSSQGYHEQYF. The CDR3 region has the DNA TGTGCCAGCAGTTCACAGGGTTACCACGAGCAGTACTTC.